The sequence of this T cell receptor beta chain was determined in a study of technical replicates of blood from several donors (dated by TCRdb to the late 2010s). To prepare the library, the immunoSEQ multiplex PCR assay was applied. TCRdb provides this immuneACCESS table in a form limited to in-frame rearrangements. Some clones are lacking; in checked studies, under half of them reflect an unresolved V gene, and why the rest are absent is not known. The sample table shows roughly 45,000 clones, and approximately 90% are seen once. Clones ranked in the top ten supply about 3.9% of the sample. Comments on this clone: Its target antigen remains unknown. Within one base of it there is no much larger clone, and no base qualities were kept.

CDR1 and CDR2, per the germline V gene (reference sequence), are SEHNR and FQNEAQ. From cysteine to phenylalanine, the CDR3 is 14 amino acids long. Just the 42-base CDR3 DNA is kept, in frame starting at base 1. Trimming leaves V shorter by 1 base and J shorter by 5 bases, with the junction holding 5 bases beyond the gene matches. The sequencing input was PBMCs. In this chain, TRBV7-9 is recombined with TRBJ2-7; 7 central bases correspond to TRBD2. The clonotype originates from a human donor in good health. Some clones in this sample may be carry-over from other donors' samples. The sequenced DNA: TGTGCCAGCAGCTTAGGGACTAGTTACGACGAGCAGTACTTC. It is translated as CASSLGTSYDEQYF.